This TCR beta chain stems from a study of T cells in Graves' hyperthyroidism and ophthalmopathy. Unmatched junction bases numbered 6, after V lost 10 bases and J lost 2 bases. The CDR3 is made up of 13 amino acids. Per the germline V gene, CDR1 is LNHDA and CDR2 is SQIVND (reference sequence). TCR beta CDR3 sequences were amplified from RNA transcripts. HTBI primers were used for first-round RT-PCR of the TCR CDR3. TCRdb reanalysed the multiplex PCR reads using MiXCR and keeps one entry per CDR3 protein. The top ten clones hold approximately 35% of a sample with 250,000 to 400,000 distinct CDR3 sequences, roughly an eighth of them seen once.

V and J are TRBV19 and TRBJ2-3; 7 bases agree with TRBD2. The receptor was isolated from a woman in her thirties or forties with Graves' ophthalmopathy. The sequenced sample consisted of blood. CDR3 sequence: CATTAGNTDTQYF. The CDR3 DNA is TGTGCCACTACAGCGGGGAACACAGATACGCAGTATTTT.